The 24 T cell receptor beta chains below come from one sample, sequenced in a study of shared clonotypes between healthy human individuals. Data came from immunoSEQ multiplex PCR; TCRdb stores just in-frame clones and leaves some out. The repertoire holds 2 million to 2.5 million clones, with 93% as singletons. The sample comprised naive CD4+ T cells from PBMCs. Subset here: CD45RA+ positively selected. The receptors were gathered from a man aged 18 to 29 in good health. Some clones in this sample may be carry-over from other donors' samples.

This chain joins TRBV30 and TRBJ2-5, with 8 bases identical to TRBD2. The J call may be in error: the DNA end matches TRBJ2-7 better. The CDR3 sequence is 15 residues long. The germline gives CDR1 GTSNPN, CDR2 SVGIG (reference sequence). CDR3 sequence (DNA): TGTGCCTGGAGTCGGGGGGGGCCGATTTCGTACGAGCAGTACTTC. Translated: CAWSRGGPISYEQYF.

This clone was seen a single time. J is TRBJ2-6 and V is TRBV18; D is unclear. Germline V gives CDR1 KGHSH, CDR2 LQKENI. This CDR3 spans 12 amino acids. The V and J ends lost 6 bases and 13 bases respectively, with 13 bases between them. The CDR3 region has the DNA TGTGCCAGCTCGCACGGTGCCCAAGTCCTGACTTTC. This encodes CASSHGAQVLTF.

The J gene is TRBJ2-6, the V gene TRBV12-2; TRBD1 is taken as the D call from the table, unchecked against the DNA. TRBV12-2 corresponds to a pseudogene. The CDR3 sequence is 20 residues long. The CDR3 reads CASRFYTGDLTTSGANVLTF. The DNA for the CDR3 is TGTGCAAGTCGCTTTTACACAGGAGACTTAACAACCTCTGGGGCCAACGTCCTGACTTTC.

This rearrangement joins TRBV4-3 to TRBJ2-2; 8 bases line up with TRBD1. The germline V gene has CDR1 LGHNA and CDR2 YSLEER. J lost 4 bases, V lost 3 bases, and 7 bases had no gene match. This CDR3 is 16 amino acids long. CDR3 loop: CASSHRRGQGTGELFF. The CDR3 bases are TGCGCCAGCAGCCATCGCAGGGGGCAGGGCACCGGGGAGCTGTTTTTT.

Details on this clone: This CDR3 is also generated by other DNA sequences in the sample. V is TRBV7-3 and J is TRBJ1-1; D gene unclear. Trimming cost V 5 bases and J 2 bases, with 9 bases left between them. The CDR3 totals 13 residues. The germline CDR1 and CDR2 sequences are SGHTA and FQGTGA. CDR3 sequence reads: CASSLDPNTEAFF. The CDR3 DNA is TGTGCCAGCAGCCTAGACCCAAACACTGAAGCTTTCTTT.

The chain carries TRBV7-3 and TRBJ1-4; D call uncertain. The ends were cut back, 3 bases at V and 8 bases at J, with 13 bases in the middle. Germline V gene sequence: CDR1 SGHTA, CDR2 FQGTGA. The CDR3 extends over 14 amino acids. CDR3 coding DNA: TGTGCCAGCAGCTTGGCAGTTTTTCGGGAAAAACTGTTTTTT. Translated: CASSLAVFREKLFF.

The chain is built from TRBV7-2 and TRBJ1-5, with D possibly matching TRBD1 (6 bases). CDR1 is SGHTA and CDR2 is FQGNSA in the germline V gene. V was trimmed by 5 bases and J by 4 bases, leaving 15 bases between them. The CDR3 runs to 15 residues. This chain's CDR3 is CASSPGGAGNQPQHF. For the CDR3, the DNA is TGTGCCAGCAGCCCTGGGGGGGCCGGGAATCAGCCCCAGCATTTT.

The CDR3 DNA follows: TGTGCCAGCACTACCGGGACAGGGGATGGCTACACCTTC. Protein sequence: CASTTGTGDGYTF. The genes are TRBV6-1 and TRBJ1-2, with 10 bases aligning to TRBD1. CDR3 length: 13 amino acids. The germline V gene has CDR1 MNHNS and CDR2 SASEGT. J lost 6 bases, V lost 7 bases, and 5 bases had no gene match.

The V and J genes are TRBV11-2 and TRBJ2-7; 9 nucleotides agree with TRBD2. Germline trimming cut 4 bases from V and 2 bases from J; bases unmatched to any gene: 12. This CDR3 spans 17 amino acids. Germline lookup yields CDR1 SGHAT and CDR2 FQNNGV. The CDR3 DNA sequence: TGTGCCAGCAGCTCGTACCGCCGACTAGCGGAGCCCTACGAGCAGTACTTC. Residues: CASSSYRRLAEPYEQYF.

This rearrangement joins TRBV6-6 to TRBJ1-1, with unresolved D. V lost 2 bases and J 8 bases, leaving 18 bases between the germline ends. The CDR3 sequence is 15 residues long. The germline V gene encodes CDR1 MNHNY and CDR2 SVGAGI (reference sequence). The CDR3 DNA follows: TGTGCCAGCAGTTACCAATTTGGAGGGTCCCTCGAAGCTTTCTTT. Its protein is CASSYQFGGSLEAFF.

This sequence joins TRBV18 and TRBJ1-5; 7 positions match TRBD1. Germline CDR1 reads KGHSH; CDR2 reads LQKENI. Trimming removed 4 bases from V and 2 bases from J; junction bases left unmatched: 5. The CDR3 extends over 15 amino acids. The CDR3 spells CASSQGARGNQPQHF. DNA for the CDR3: TGTGCCAGCTCACAGGGGGCGAGAGGCAATCAGCCCCAGCATTTT.

This chain's CDR3 is CASSPTASSYEQYF. CDR3 bases: TGTGCCAGCTCACCGACGGCCAGCTCCTACGAGCAGTACTTC. This sequence joins TRBV18 and TRBJ2-7; D uncertain. V lost 3 bases, J lost 0 bases, and 9 bases lay in between. Germline V gives CDR1 KGHSH, CDR2 LQKENI. The CDR3 is 14 residues long.

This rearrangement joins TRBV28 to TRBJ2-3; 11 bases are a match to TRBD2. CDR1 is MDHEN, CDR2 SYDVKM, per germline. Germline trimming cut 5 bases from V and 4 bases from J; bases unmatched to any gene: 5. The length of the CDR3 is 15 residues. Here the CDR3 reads CASSRLAGKADTQYF. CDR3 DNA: TGTGCCAGCAGTAGACTAGCGGGAAAGGCAGATACGCAGTATTTT.

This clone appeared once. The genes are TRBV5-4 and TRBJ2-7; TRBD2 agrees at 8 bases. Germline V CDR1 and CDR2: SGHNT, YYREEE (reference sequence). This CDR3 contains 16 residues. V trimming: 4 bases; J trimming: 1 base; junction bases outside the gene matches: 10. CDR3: CASSREGGRLSYEQYF. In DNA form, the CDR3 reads TGTGCCAGCAGCCGGGAGGGGGGGCGGTTGTCCTACGAGCAGTACTTC.

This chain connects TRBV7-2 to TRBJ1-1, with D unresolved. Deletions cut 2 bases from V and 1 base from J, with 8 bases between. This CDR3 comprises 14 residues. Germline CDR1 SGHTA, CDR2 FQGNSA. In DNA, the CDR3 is TGTGCCAGCAGCTTATATGGAGAGAACACTGAAGCTTTCTTT. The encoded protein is CASSLYGENTEAFF.

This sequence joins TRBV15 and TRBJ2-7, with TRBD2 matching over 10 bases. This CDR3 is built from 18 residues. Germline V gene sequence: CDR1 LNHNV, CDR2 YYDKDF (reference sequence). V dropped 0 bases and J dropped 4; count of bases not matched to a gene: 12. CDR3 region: CATSRDLKILAGEYEQYF. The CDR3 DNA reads TGTGCCACCAGCAGAGATCTCAAGATTCTAGCGGGGGAATACGAGCAGTACTTC. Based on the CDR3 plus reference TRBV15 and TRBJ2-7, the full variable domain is DAMVIQNPRYQVTQFGKPVTLSCSQTLNHNVMYWYQQKSSQAPKLLFHYYDKDFNNEADTPDNFQSRRPNTSFCFLDIRSPGLGDTAMYLCATSRDLKILAGEYEQYFGPGTRLTVT.

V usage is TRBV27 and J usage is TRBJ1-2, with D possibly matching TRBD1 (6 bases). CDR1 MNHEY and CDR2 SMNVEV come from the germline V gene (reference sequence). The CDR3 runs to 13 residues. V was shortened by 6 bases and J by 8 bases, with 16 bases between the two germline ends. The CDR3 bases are TGTGCCAGCAGGCCGACAGGATCGTCAGGCTACACCTTC. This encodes CASRPTGSSGYTF.

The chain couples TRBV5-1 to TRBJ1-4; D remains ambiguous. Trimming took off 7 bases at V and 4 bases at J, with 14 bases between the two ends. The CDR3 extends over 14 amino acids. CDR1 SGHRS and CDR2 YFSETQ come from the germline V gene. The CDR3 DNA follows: TGCGCCAGCGCCGTTGGAGGCCTTAATGAAAAACTGTTTTTT. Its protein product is CASAVGGLNEKLFF.

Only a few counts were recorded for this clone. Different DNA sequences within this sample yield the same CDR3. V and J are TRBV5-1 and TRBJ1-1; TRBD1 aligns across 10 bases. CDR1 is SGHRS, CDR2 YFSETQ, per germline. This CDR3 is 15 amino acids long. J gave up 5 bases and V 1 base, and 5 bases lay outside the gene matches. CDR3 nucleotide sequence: TGCGCCAGCAGCTTGTTTGGGACAGGGGATACTGAAGCTTTCTTT. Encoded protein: CASSLFGTGDTEAFF. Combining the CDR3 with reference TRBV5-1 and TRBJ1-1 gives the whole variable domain KAGVTQTPRYLIKTRGQQVTLSCSPISGHRSVSWYQQTPGQGLQFLFEYFSETQRNKGNFPGRFSGRQFSNSRSEMNVSTLELGDSALYLCASSLFGTGDTEAFFGQGTRLTVV.

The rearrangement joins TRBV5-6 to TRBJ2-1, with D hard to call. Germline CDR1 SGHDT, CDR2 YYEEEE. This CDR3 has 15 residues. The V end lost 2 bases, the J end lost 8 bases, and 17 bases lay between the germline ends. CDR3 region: CASSFGQVLVDEQFF. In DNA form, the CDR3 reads TGTGCCAGCAGCTTTGGCCAGGTTCTAGTCGATGAGCAGTTCTTC. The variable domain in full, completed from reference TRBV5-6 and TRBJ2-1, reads DAGVTQSPTHLIKTRGQQVTLRCSPKSGHDTVSWYQQALGQGPQFIFQYYEEEERQRGNFPDRFSGHQFPNYSSELNVNALLLGDSALYLCASSFGQVLVDEQFFGPGTRLTVL.

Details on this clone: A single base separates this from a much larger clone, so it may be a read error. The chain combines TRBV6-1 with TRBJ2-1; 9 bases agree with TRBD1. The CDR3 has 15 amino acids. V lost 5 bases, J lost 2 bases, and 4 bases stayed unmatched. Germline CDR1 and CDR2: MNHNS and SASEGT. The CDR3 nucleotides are TGTGCCAGCAGTCCGACAGGGGGAGCCTACAATGAGCAGTTCTTC. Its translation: CASSPTGGAYNEQFF.

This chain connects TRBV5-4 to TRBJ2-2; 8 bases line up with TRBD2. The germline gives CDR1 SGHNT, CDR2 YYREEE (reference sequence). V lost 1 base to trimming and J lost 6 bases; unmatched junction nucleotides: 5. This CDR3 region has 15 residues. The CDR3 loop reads CASSLSGSPPGELFF. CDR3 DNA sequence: TGTGCCAGCAGCTTGAGCGGGAGTCCCCCCGGGGAGCTGTTTTTT.

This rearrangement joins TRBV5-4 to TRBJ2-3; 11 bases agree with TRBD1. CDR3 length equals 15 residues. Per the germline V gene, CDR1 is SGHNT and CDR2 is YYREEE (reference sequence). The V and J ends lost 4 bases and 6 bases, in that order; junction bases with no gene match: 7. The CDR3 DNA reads TGTGCCAGCAGCAGGGGACAGGGGGTCGGGGATACGCAGTATTTT. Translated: CASSRGQGVGDTQYF.

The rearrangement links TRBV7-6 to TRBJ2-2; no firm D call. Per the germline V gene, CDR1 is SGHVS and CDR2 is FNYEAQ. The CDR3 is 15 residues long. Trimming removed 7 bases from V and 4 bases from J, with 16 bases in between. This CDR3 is CASKLGLPGTGELFF. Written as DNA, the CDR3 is TGTGCCAGCAAACTCGGCTTACCCGGCACCGGGGAGCTGTTTTTT.